This TCR beta chain originates from a study of shared clonotypes between healthy human individuals. Concerning this clone: What it recognizes is unknown. The sample contains more than one DNA sequence encoding this CDR3.

Study-wide findings and caveats: Clonotype sharing among the donors was expected to vary with sequencing depth. Against clonotypes common to all four donors, non-shared ones had lower generation probabilities.

Naive CD8 cells, CD45RO-negative and positively selected for CCR7, excluded terminally differentiated effector memory CD45RA+ cells. Using immunoSEQ multiplex PCR, the repertoire was profiled, and TCRdb retains in-frame clones only, with some absent. The sample holds nearly 2 million clones, 85% to 95% seen once. This receptor was identified in a man younger than 35 in good health. Sequencing was done on a sample of naive CD8+ T cells sorted from blood.

The CDR3 region has the DNA TGTGCCAGCAGTTCGGACAGGTCCTACGAGCAGTACTTC. It yields the protein CASSSDRSYEQYF. J is TRBJ2-7 and V is TRBV28; 7 bases are a match to TRBD1. The CDR3 is 13 residues long. Germline values: CDR1 MDHEN, CDR2 SYDVKM. Unmatched junction bases numbered 1, after V lost 4 bases and J lost 1 base. The full variable domain, rest sourced from reference TRBV28 and TRBJ2-7, is DVKVTQSSRYLVKRTGEKVFLECVQDMDHENMFWYRQDPGLGLRLIYFSYDVKMKEKGDIPEGYSVSREKKERFSLILESASTNQTSMYLCASSSDRSYEQYFGPGTRLTVT.